The present T cell receptor (beta chain) was sequenced within a study of cytomegalovirus exposure and HLA in healthy donors. This PCR relied on a set of 60 Vbeta primers and 13 Jbeta primers. Measured with immunoSEQ multiplex PCR; TCRdb has only the in-frame clones, and not every one. This sample has fewer than 350,000 clones; over 85% occur once, and the top ten carry roughly 2%. Germline V gives CDR1 SEHNR, CDR2 FQNEAQ (reference sequence). V lost 5 bases and J 7 bases, leaving 8 bases between the germline ends. This CDR3 is 12 amino acids long. This sequence originates from a woman aged 18-29 years in good health and CMV-seronegative. Source material: PBMCs. The chain joins TRBV7-9 to TRBJ1-4; D is undetermined. CDR3 amino acids: CASSIEGEKLFF. DNA for the CDR3: TGTGCCAGCAGCATTGAGGGTGAAAAACTGTTTTTT.